The next 14 T cell receptor beta chains were all read from a single sample in a study of cytomegalovirus exposure and HLA in healthy donors (dated by TCRdb to about 2017). The library was made by the immunoSEQ multiplex PCR assay. TCRdb limited this immuneACCESS table to in-frame rearrangements with V and J called. A share of clones is missing; checked studies link under half to unresolved V genes, and the rest is unexplained. In this sample the table shows over 250,000 clones, approximately 86% of which occur a single time. Together, the top ten hold roughly 1.1% of the sample. The sample comprised PBMCs. Every receptor here comes from a woman in her twenties or thirties in good health and CMV-seropositive.

This chain joins TRBV4-1 and TRBJ2-7, with a possible D match to TRBD1 (6 bases). The V end lost 1 base, the J end lost 2 bases, and 9 bases lay between the germline ends. Germline CDR1 MGHRA, CDR2 YSYEKL. CDR3 length: 14 amino acids. The CDR3, as DNA: TGCGCCAGCAGCCAAGGACAGGAAACCTACGAGCAGTACTTC. It specifies CASSQGQETYEQYF.

J is TRBJ2-1 and V is TRBV28, with 10 bases lining up with TRBD2. Trimming at V came to 4 bases and at J to 7 bases, leaving 10 bases not matched to a gene. The CDR3 runs to 16 residues. Germline CDR1 is MDHEN and CDR2 is SYDVKM. The CDR3 bases are TGTGCCAGCAGTTCCCCAATAGCGGGGGGCTTTAATGAGCAGTTCTTC. Translating gives CASSSPIAGGFNEQFF.

J is TRBJ2-7 and V is TRBV13; a possible D gene is TRBD2 (6 bases). The CDR3 consists of 13 residues. V was cut by 4 bases and J by 3 bases, with 10 bases left in between. Germline V gene lookup returns CDR1 PRHDT and CDR2 FYEKMQ (reference sequence). CDR3 DNA: TGTGCCAGCAGCTCTAGGGAGGACTACGAGCAGTACTTC. Translated: CASSSREDYEQYF.

The J gene is TRBJ2-1, the V gene TRBV2; tentative D call: TRBD1 (6 bases). The V and J ends lost 1 base and 7 bases respectively, with 11 bases between them. Germline V gene data show CDR1 as SNHLY and CDR2 as FYNNEI. This CDR3 is 14 amino acids long. CDR3 region: CASSEVFGTNEQFF. CDR3 coding DNA: TGTGCCAGCAGTGAAGTCTTCGGGACAAATGAGCAGTTCTTC.

V gene TRBV28 combines with J gene TRBJ2-2; unclear D gene. Looked up from germline, CDR1 is MDHEN and CDR2 is SYDVKM. V dropped 8 bases and J dropped 5 bases, with 9 bases sitting between them. The CDR3 has 12 amino acids. CDR3 amino acids: CASPSGTGELFF. The CDR3 region has the DNA TGTGCCAGCCCTAGTGGGACCGGGGAGCTGTTTTTT.

V is TRBV27 and J is TRBJ1-6; 7 bases are a match to TRBD1. CDR1 is MNHEY and CDR2 is SMNVEV in the germline V gene (reference sequence). The CDR3 has 15 residues. The V and J ends lost 3 bases and 5 bases, in that order; junction bases with no gene match: 4. The CDR3: CASSFRGGDNSPLHF. Here the CDR3 DNA reads TGTGCCAGCAGTTTCAGGGGGGGGGATAATTCACCCCTCCACTTT.

The V and J genes are TRBV5-4 and TRBJ2-7; TRBD2 might be the D (6 bases). V was pared by 5 bases and J by 3 bases, with 18 bases between. The CDR3 consists of 15 residues. Germline CDR1 SGHNT, CDR2 YYREEE (reference sequence). In nucleotides, the CDR3 is TGTGCCAGCAGGGAGGCTAGCGCATCGCTCTACGAGCAGTACTTC. Its protein product is CASREASASLYEQYF.

This chain links TRBV27 with TRBJ2-5; 11 bases map to TRBD1. Trimming removed 4 bases from V and 5 bases from J; junction bases left unmatched: 9. The CDR3 runs to 16 residues. Looked up from germline, CDR1 is MNHEY and CDR2 is SMNVEV (reference sequence). The CDR3 is CASSSPGTGGWETQYF. In DNA, the CDR3 is TGTGCCAGCAGTTCTCCCGGGACAGGGGGGTGGGAGACCCAGTACTTC.

The CDR3 nucleotides read TGTGCCAGCAGCTTAGGGACAGGGGAAGGGCAGCCCCAGCATTTT. It translates to CASSLGTGEGQPQHF. This chain joins TRBV7-6 and TRBJ1-5, with 9 bases matching TRBD1. The CDR3 runs to 15 residues. With 1 base clipped from V and 7 bases from J, the junction kept 5 bases outside the gene matches. CDR1 is SGHVS and CDR2 is FNYEAQ in the germline V gene.

V and J are TRBV30 and TRBJ1-1; no reliable D call. Germline CDR1 reads GTSNPN; CDR2 reads SVGIG (reference sequence). CDR3 length: 13 residues. Trimming cost V 3 bases and J 3 bases, with 11 bases left between them. As DNA, the CDR3 is TGTGCCTGGAGAGTGGGGATCTACACTGAAGCTTTCTTT. It specifies CAWRVGIYTEAFF.

There are a few counts of this clone. The chain employs TRBV11-2 and TRBJ1-6; D remains ambiguous. The CDR3 runs 12 residues. CDR1 is SGHAT and CDR2 is FQNNGV in the germline V gene. Trimming took 4 bases from V and 9 from J, leaving 7 bases between them. The chain's CDR3 is CASSSMSSPLHF. For the CDR3, the DNA is TGTGCCAGCAGCTCCATGTCTTCACCCCTCCACTTT.

The chain combines TRBV19 with TRBJ1-4; TRBD1 agrees at 8 bases. The J segment lost 5 bases and the V segment lost 3 bases, leaving 8 bases of the junction unmatched. The CDR3 length is 16 residues. Germline V lookup: CDR1 LNHDA, CDR2 SQIVND (reference sequence). The CDR3 DNA sequence: TGTGCCAGTAGTATCATTACAGGGGGAGTAAATGAAAAACTGTTTTTT. Amino acid sequence: CASSIITGGVNEKLFF. The whole variable domain, filled in from reference TRBV19 and TRBJ1-4, reads DGGITQSPKYLFRKEGQNVTLSCEQNLNHDAMYWYRQDPGQGLRLIYYSQIVNDFQKGDIAEGYSVSREKKESFPLTVTSAQKNPTAFYLCASSIITGGVNEKLFFGSGTQLSVL.

The CDR3 reads CAWSVYLGPQHF. DNA for the CDR3: TGTGCCTGGAGTGTATATCTGGGGCCCCAGCATTTT. The rearrangement links TRBV30 to TRBJ1-5; D not certain. Deletions cut 0 bases from V and 9 bases from J, with 9 bases between. The CDR3 covers 12 residues. From germline, CDR1 is GTSNPN and CDR2 SVGIG (reference sequence).

J is TRBJ1-2 and V is TRBV7-9; D is uncertain. CDR1 is SEHNR and CDR2 is FQNEAQ in the germline V gene (reference sequence). V was clipped by 8 bases and J by 0 bases, with 22 bases between them. There are 17 residues in the CDR3. The CDR3 is CASETYRALRTNYGYTF. The DNA for the CDR3 is TGTGCCAGCGAAACATACCGAGCCTTGAGGACTAACTATGGCTACACCTTC.